The next 18 T cell receptor beta chains were all read from a single sample in a study of T-cell reconstitution after alpha-beta-depleted transplantation in children. TCRbeta library preparation incorporated unique molecular identifiers. In TCRdb, the PCR reads were re-called with MiXCR into one record per CDR3 protein. The sample has fewer than 700,000 distinct CDR3 sequences; 13% are singletons. The sequences come from PBMCs, mostly from graft donor cells, collected 360 days after TCRalphabeta/CD19-depleted stem cell transplant. These receptors were obtained from a male patient aged 10-17 years who had a stem cell transplant for acute myeloid leukemia, so the T cells may come from the graft donor.

The V gene is TRBV28, the J gene TRBJ2-3; D perhaps matches TRBD2 (7 bases). Germline CDR1 reads MDHEN; CDR2 reads SYDVKM. The CDR3 is 15 residues long. Trimming removed 6 bases from V and 0 bases from J, with 13 bases in between. In DNA form, the CDR3 reads TGTGCCAGCAGGACAAAGGGGGGGAGCACAGATACGCAGTATTTT. It codes for CASRTKGGSTDTQYF.

In its sample, this clonotype was seen many times. The gene calls are TRBV5-6 and TRBJ2-7, with a tentative D call TRBD2 (7 bases). Germline V gene lookup returns CDR1 SGHDT and CDR2 YYEEEE. This CDR3 region has 13 residues. V was pared by 2 bases and J by 7 bases, with 13 bases between. The CDR3 reads CASSFQGRGEQYF. CDR3 nucleotides: TGTGCCAGCAGCTTCCAGGGGCGGGGGGAGCAGTACTTC.

This clonotype was seen many times. The chain links TRBV6-5 to TRBJ2-7; 7 bases fit TRBD2. Germline V gene lookup returns CDR1 MNHEY and CDR2 SVGAGI. Trimming removed 2 bases from V and 3 bases from J; junction bases left unmatched: 16. There are 18 residues in the CDR3. The CDR3 loop reads CASSYGAPTSANLYEQYF. The CDR3 nucleotides are TGTGCCAGCAGTTACGGCGCCCCAACTAGCGCGAACCTCTACGAGCAGTACTTC.

The chain uses TRBV29-1 and TRBJ2-1; maybe TRBD1 (5 bases). V dropped 3 bases and J dropped 3 bases, with 15 bases sitting between them. CDR1 SQVTM and CDR2 ANQGSEA come from the germline V gene. The CDR3 runs 15 residues. In DNA, the CDR3 is TGCAGCGTTGACGGTCGTCAGGGCCTCTACAATGAGCAGTTCTTC. It is translated as CSVDGRQGLYNEQFF.

This clonotype was seen more than once but under ten times. The chain employs TRBV2 and TRBJ2-3; 8 nucleotides line up with TRBD1. Germline values: CDR1 SNHLY, CDR2 FYNNEI. The trim removed 9 bases at V and 3 bases at J, leaving 5 bases unmatched. CDR3 length equals 13 residues. CDR3 sequence reads: CASYRGVTDTQYF. As DNA, the CDR3 is TGTGCCAGTTACAGGGGGGTTACAGATACGCAGTATTTT. The complete variable domain, with remaining parts taken from reference TRBV2 and TRBJ2-3, reads EPEVTQTPSHQVTQMGQEVILRCVPISNHLYFYWYRQILGQKVEFLVSFYNNEISEKSEIFDDQFSVERPDGSNFTLKIRSTKLEDSAMYFCASYRGVTDTQYFGPGTRLTVL.

V usage is TRBV18 and J usage is TRBJ1-5; 10 bases agree with TRBD1. V was pared by 4 bases and J by 6 bases, with 6 bases of the junction left unmatched. The CDR3 contains 15 residues. Per germline, CDR1 KGHSH and CDR2 LQKENI. CDR3: CASSLGTGAAQPQHF. The CDR3 coding sequence is TGTGCCAGCTCACTAGGGACAGGGGCTGCTCAGCCCCAGCATTTT. Supplemented by reference TRBV18 and TRBJ1-5, the full variable domain reads NAGVMQNPRHLVRRRGQEARLRCSPMKGHSHVYWYRQLPEEGLKFMVYLQKENIIDESGMPKERFSAEFPKEGPSILRIQQVVRGDSAAYFCASSLGTGAAQPQHFGDGTRLSIL.

CDR3 nucleotide sequence: TGTGCCAGCTCACCACGGACAGGGGGCCCCCAAGAGACCCAGTACTTC. This codes for CASSPRTGGPQETQYF. The rearrangement uses TRBV18 and TRBJ2-5; TRBD1 matches at 11 bases. V dropped 1 base and J dropped 1; count of bases not matched to a gene: 2. The CDR3 is 16 amino acids. Per the germline V gene, CDR1 is KGHSH and CDR2 is LQKENI. Based on the CDR3 plus reference TRBV18 and TRBJ2-5, the full variable domain is NAGVMQNPRHLVRRRGQEARLRCSPMKGHSHVYWYRQLPEEGLKFMVYLQKENIIDESGMPKERFSAEFPKEGPSILRIQQVVRGDSAAYFCASSPRTGGPQETQYFGPGTRLLVL.

V gene TRBV12-3 or TRBV12-4 combines with J gene TRBJ2-2; D may be TRBD2 (6 bases). Trimming left V 7 bases short and J 0 bases short, with 9 bases between. This CDR3 spans 14 amino acids. CDR3 amino acids: CASTLASNTGELFF. The CDR3 region has the DNA TGTGCCAGCACCCTAGCGTCGAACACCGGGGAGCTGTTTTTT.

The table lists this clonotype with a few counts. This chain connects TRBV12-3 or TRBV12-4 to TRBJ1-5, with TRBD1 identical over 7 bases. With V trimmed by 5 bases and J by 2 bases, 9 bases remained unmatched. The CDR3 is 16 residues long. The CDR3 coding sequence is TGTGCCAGCAGTACCCGACAGGGACTCGGCAATCAGCCCCAGCATTTT. This gives the protein CASSTRQGLGNQPQHF.

The J gene is TRBJ2-7, the V gene TRBV29-1, with 7 bases matching TRBD2. The V gene's germline CDR1 is SQVTM and CDR2 ANQGSEA. This CDR3 has 14 residues. With 2 bases clipped from V and 3 bases from J, the junction kept 7 bases outside the gene matches. CDR3 nucleotides: TGCAGCGTTGAAAATAACCGGGGGGACTACGAGCAGTACTTC. Translated: CSVENNRGDYEQYF.

There are many counts of this clonotype. The rearrangement uses TRBV7-3 and TRBJ2-3; weak D call: TRBD2 (6 bases). CDR1 is SGHTA and CDR2 is FQGTGA in the germline V gene. The CDR3 has 12 residues. V was shortened by 6 bases and J by 10 bases, with 14 bases between the two germline ends. This CDR3 reads CASRYTSSPQYF. The DNA of the CDR3 is TGTGCCAGCAGATATACTAGCTCGCCGCAGTATTTT.

This clonotype has a handful of counts. The chain is built from TRBV29-1 and TRBJ2-2, with D possibly being TRBD1 (6 bases). This CDR3 spans 15 amino acids. Germline values: CDR1 SQVTM, CDR2 ANQGSEA. Trimming stripped 3 bases from V and 1 base from J, with 12 bases between. CDR3 in amino acids: CSVERGTLNTGELFF. Written as DNA, the CDR3 is TGCAGCGTTGAGAGGGGGACCCTGAACACCGGGGAGCTGTTTTTT.

The sample holds a few counts of this clonotype. This rearrangement joins TRBV12-3 or TRBV12-4 to TRBJ2-1; 8 bases map to TRBD2. The CDR3 extends over 17 amino acids. Trimming took 3 bases from V and 1 from J; bases not matched to a gene: 8. The CDR3, as DNA: TGTGCCAGCAGTTTCCCACGGGCGGGAGGTTCCTACAATGAGCAGTTCTTC. Translating it yields CASSFPRAGGSYNEQFF.

V and J are TRBV18 and TRBJ2-1, with 9 positions matching TRBD2. Germline assignment: CDR1 KGHSH and CDR2 LQKENI. The V segment lost 5 bases and the J segment 1 base; nucleotides outside the gene matches: 6. The CDR3 spans 16 residues. The DNA for the CDR3 is TGTGCCAGCTCAGAGTCGACTAGCGGTTCCTACAATGAGCAGTTCTTC. Residues: CASSESTSGSYNEQFF.

The gene calls are TRBV20-1 and TRBJ2-1; 13 nucleotides agree with TRBD2. Germline trimming cut 2 bases from V and 1 base from J; bases unmatched to any gene: 2. CDR3 length equals 16 residues. Per germline, CDR1 DFQATT and CDR2 SNEGSKA (reference sequence). The DNA for the CDR3 is TGCAGTGCTAGAACTAGCGGGAGGGTTTCCTACAATGAGCAGTTCTTC. This encodes CSARTSGRVSYNEQFF.

This clonotype was seen a handful of times. The chain employs TRBV9 and TRBJ2-1; 8 bases map to TRBD2. V was clipped by 0 bases and J by 7 bases; unmatched bases: 9. The germline V gene has CDR1 SGDLS and CDR2 YYNGEE. CDR3 length: 16 amino acids. CDR3: CASSVAGGPRENEQFF. CDR3 sequence (DNA): TGTGCCAGCAGCGTAGCGGGAGGGCCAAGGGAGAATGAGCAGTTCTTC.

This clonotype was counted between two and nine times. This chain uses TRBV29-1 with TRBJ2-3; D gene unclear. The germline V gene encodes CDR1 SQVTM and CDR2 ANQGSEA. V was shortened by 0 bases and J by 9 bases, with 22 bases between the two germline ends. The CDR3 extends over 16 amino acids. CDR3 DNA: TGCAGCGTTGAAGATCAAGCTGCTCTACCCCCCCGGACGCAGTATTTT. Its protein is CSVEDQAALPPRTQYF.

The CDR3 nucleotides read TGTGCCAGCAGCCTACAGGGGGCCCAAGAGACCCAGTACTTC. Translation gives CASSLQGAQETQYF. V and J are TRBV5-6 and TRBJ2-5; 9 bases align to TRBD1. V shed 4 bases, J shed 1 base, and the junction held 2 bases outside the gene matches. CDR1 is SGHDT, CDR2 YYEEEE, per germline. CDR3 length: 14 amino acids.